The rows below give T cell receptor beta chains drawn from one sample of a study of blood T cell repertoires in COVID-19. Using immunoSEQ multiplex PCR, the repertoire was profiled, and TCRdb retains in-frame clones only, with some absent. Of just under 95,000 clones listed, around three quarters are singletons. Sample: peripheral blood. Receptors were obtained from a man aged 45-65 years who had recovered from COVID-19. The conserved cysteine and the conserved F or W are not part of the CDR3 here.

J: TRBJ2-7; V: TRBV10-3; CDR3: AHRDRGGEQY
J: TRBJ2-1; V: TRBV9; CDR3: ASSVSAGGRSSYNEQF
J: TRBJ2-2; V: TRBV4-2; CDR3: ASSQDRGPGELF
J: TRBJ1-6; V: TRBV18; CDR3: ASSVPGQGNSPLH
J: TRBJ2-7; V: TRBV6-1; CDR3: ASSDGTGSSEQY
J: TRBJ2-5; V: TRBV14; CDR3: ASRTSGGETQY
J: TRBJ2-5; V: TRBV6-6; CDR3: ASSGSAGPGTQY
J: TRBJ2-2; V: TRBV7-6; CDR3: ASSLVLAGGSGELF
J: TRBJ2-2; V: TRBV27; CDR3: ASSSGLAGELF
J: TRBJ2-2; V: TRBV27; CDR3: ASSSGQLTNTGELF
J: TRBJ2-2; V: TRBV28; CDR3: ASRLTNTGELF
J: TRBJ2-1; V: TRBV5-1; CDR3: ASSLTSGGAQEQF
J: TRBJ1-2; V: TRBV5-4; CDR3: ASSRQGLKDGYT
J: TRBJ1-1; V: TRBV5-1; CDR3: ASSPDRVDRAF
J: TRBJ2-3; V: TRBV6-5; CDR3: ASSYTGLHTDTQY
J: TRBJ2-3; V: TRBV12-3/TRBV12-4; CDR3: ASTTLDTQY
J: TRBJ1-6; V: TRBV6-2/TRBV6-3; CDR3: ASSMGQGASPLH
J: TRBJ2-7; V: TRBV7-9; CDR3: ASSSLMTGMGDEQY
J: TRBJ1-3; V: TRBV6-5; CDR3: ASSRTLSSGNTIY
J: TRBJ2-3; V: TRBV20-1; CDR3: SASSRRDTQY
J: TRBJ1-1; V: TRBV18; CDR3: ASAGQGNTEAF
J: TRBJ1-1; V: TRBV1; CDR3: TSRAPNTEAF
J: TRBJ2-3; V: TRBV19; CDR3: ASSIEGQGGTDTQY
J: TRBJ2-7; V: TRBV6-1; CDR3: ASSEPYEQY